Each of the 29 T cell receptor beta chains below was sequenced from the same sample in a study of blood T cell repertoires in COVID-19. Sequencing used immunoSEQ multiplex PCR; TCRdb keeps in-frame clones, though not all of them. The table lists about 400,000 clones, more than 85% of them singletons. The sequenced sample consisted of peripheral blood. These receptors were collected from a human donor in a cohort sampled during active COVID-19.

The chain couples TRBV30 to TRBJ2-5, with 8 bases identical to TRBD1. The trim removed 1 base at V and 4 bases at J, leaving 5 bases unmatched. From germline, CDR1 is GTSNPN and CDR2 SVGIG (reference sequence). This CDR3 is built from 14 residues. CDR3 sequence reads: CAWSGQGAGETQYF. The CDR3, as DNA: TGTGCCTGGAGTGGTCAGGGGGCTGGAGAGACCCAGTACTTC.

This chain joins TRBV27 and TRBJ1-6, with D perhaps TRBD1 (5 bases). This CDR3 comprises 15 residues. The germline CDR1 and CDR2 sequences are MNHEY and SMNVEV (reference sequence). The ends were cut back, 5 bases at V and 3 bases at J, with 11 bases in the middle. CDR3 nucleotides: TGTGCCAGCAGTAAGACAGTGGGCTATAATTCACCCCTCCACTTT. Translated, it gives CASSKTVGYNSPLHF.

This chain links TRBV5-4 with TRBJ1-2; 8 bases fit TRBD1. With 0 bases clipped from V and 6 bases from J, the junction kept 4 bases outside the gene matches. This CDR3 region has 14 residues. CDR1 and CDR2 from the germline V gene are SGHNT and YYREEE (reference sequence). The chain's CDR3 is CASSLGQGADGYTF. CDR3 in DNA: TGTGCCAGCAGCTTGGGTCAGGGGGCTGATGGCTACACCTTC.

The chain recombines TRBV5-1 with TRBJ2-3, with TRBD1 matching over 7 bases. After removal of 2 bases from V and 2 bases from J, the junction contained 14 bases not matched to a gene. The germline V gene has CDR1 SGHRS and CDR2 YFSETQ. The CDR3 runs to 18 residues. CDR3 DNA sequence: TGCGCCAGCAGCTTTACCCCAATAAGACAGGGTATCACAGATACGCAGTATTTT. Amino acid sequence: CASSFTPIRQGITDTQYF.

The V call is TRBV6-8, the J call TRBJ1-5; TRBD1 agrees at 7 bases. Losses at the gene ends were 6 bases for V and 6 bases for J; bases not matched to a gene: 5. The CDR3 has 13 amino acids. Germline CDR1 reads MNHGY; CDR2 reads SAAAGT. The CDR3 DNA follows: TGTGCCAGCAGACCTGACAGGGTTCAGCCCCAGCATTTT. Translating it yields CASRPDRVQPQHF.

This chain links TRBV20-1 with TRBJ2-7, with a tentative D call TRBD1 (6 bases). Trimming cost V 5 bases and J 4 bases, with 9 bases left between them. The CDR3 contains 11 residues. Germline CDR1 DFQATT, CDR2 SNEGSKA (reference sequence). CDR3 sequence (DNA): TGCAGTGCTCACAGGGTTTACGAGCAGTACTTC. As protein: CSAHRVYEQYF.

This chain joins TRBV28 and TRBJ1-5; tentatively, D is TRBD1 (6 bases). The germline gives CDR1 MDHEN, CDR2 SYDVKM. CDR3 length equals 13 residues. Trimming left V 11 bases short and J 5 bases short, with 16 bases between. The CDR3 is CAHGGGSDQPQHF. The CDR3, as DNA: TGTGCCCACGGGGGGGGCAGCGATCAGCCCCAGCATTTT.

The chain joins TRBV11-2 to TRBJ2-1, with 12 bases lining up with TRBD2. The CDR3 totals 18 residues. The V segment lost 2 bases and the J segment 10 bases; nucleotides outside the gene matches: 15. The germline CDR1 and CDR2 sequences are SGHAT and FQNNGV. CDR3 protein: CASSLSSSGREGEGEQFF. The CDR3 DNA is TGTGCCAGCAGCTTAAGCTCTAGCGGGAGGGAGGGGGAAGGGGAGCAGTTCTTC.

The chain has TRBV19 and TRBJ2-7, with 10 bases lining up with TRBD2. Germline assignment: CDR1 LNHDA and CDR2 SQIVND (reference sequence). With 4 bases clipped from V and 0 bases from J, the junction kept 6 bases outside the gene matches. This CDR3 region has 16 residues. The CDR3 sequence: CASSKGLAFSSYEQYF. Here the CDR3 DNA reads TGTGCCAGTAGTAAGGGACTAGCGTTTAGCTCCTACGAGCAGTACTTC.

The chain carries TRBV7-9 and TRBJ1-1, with TRBD1 matching 7 bases. Trimming took 5 bases from V and 1 from J; bases not matched to a gene: 7. Germline V gene lookup returns CDR1 SEHNR and CDR2 FQNEAQ (reference sequence). The CDR3 loop spans 15 amino acids. The CDR3, as DNA: TGTGCCAGCAGCCCAACGGGACAGCCGAACACTGAAGCTTTCTTT. The encoded protein is CASSPTGQPNTEAFF. The whole variable domain, filled in from reference TRBV7-9 and TRBJ1-1, reads DTGVSQNPRHKITKRGQNVTFRCDPISEHNRLYWYRQTLGQGPEFLTYFQNEAQLEKSRLLSDRFSAERPKGSFSTLEIQRTEQGDSAMYLCASSPTGQPNTEAFFGQGTRLTVV.

This clone was seen a single time. V gene TRBV6-1 combines with J gene TRBJ1-2; 7 bases align to TRBD1. The CDR3 has 18 amino acids. Germline V CDR1 and CDR2: MNHNS, SASEGT. After removal of 0 bases from V and 7 bases from J, the junction contained 17 bases not matched to a gene. CDR3 DNA: TGTGCCAGCAGTGAAGCCTGGTCACAGGGGAGTTGGCTGCTTGGCTACACCTTC. Translating it yields CASSEAWSQGSWLLGYTF.

This chain joins TRBV4-2 and TRBJ2-5; 10 nucleotides agree with TRBD2. The V gene's germline CDR1 is LGHNA and CDR2 YNFKEQ. This CDR3 is 15 amino acids long. J lost 3 bases, V lost 3 bases, and 4 bases had no gene match. The CDR3 here is CASSHLSGGKETQYF. CDR3 nucleotide sequence: TGTGCCAGCAGCCACCTTAGCGGGGGGAAAGAGACCCAGTACTTC.

The CDR3 loop is CASSLDPGVSYNEQFF. The CDR3 DNA is TGTGCCAGCAGCTTAGATCCGGGGGTTTCCTACAATGAGCAGTTCTTC. J is TRBJ2-1 and V is TRBV11-2, with D tentatively TRBD2 (6 bases). Trimming removed 0 bases from V and 1 base from J, with 10 bases in between. The CDR3 spans 16 residues. Germline CDR1 reads SGHAT; CDR2 reads FQNNGV.

The chain has TRBV4-1 and TRBJ2-1; 13 bases fit TRBD2. J gave up 7 bases and V 5 bases, and 8 bases lay outside the gene matches. Germline V CDR1 and CDR2: MGHRA, YSYEKL. CDR3 length: 16 residues. The CDR3 DNA is TGCGCCAGCAGCTTCCGACTAGCGGGGGGTCGGAATGAGCAGTTCTTC. Its protein product is CASSFRLAGGRNEQFF.

The chain is built from TRBV7-9 and TRBJ2-1; TRBD2 aligns across 9 bases. V lost 5 bases, J lost 4 bases, and 3 bases stayed unmatched. CDR1 SEHNR and CDR2 FQNEAQ come from the germline V gene (reference sequence). The CDR3 is 14 amino acids. For the CDR3, the DNA is TGTGCCAGCAGCCAGAGCGGGAGGTACAATGAGCAGTTCTTC. Amino acids: CASSQSGRYNEQFF.

The chain joins TRBV2 to TRBJ1-2, with unresolved D. The CDR3 runs to 15 residues. V lost 3 bases and J 3 bases, leaving 14 bases between the germline ends. The germline V gene has CDR1 SNHLY and CDR2 FYNNEI. CDR3 sequence: CASSDAGSRYYGYTF. The CDR3 DNA follows: TGTGCCAGCAGTGATGCGGGGAGTCGATACTATGGCTACACCTTC.

This clone occurred many times. The chain couples TRBV4-1 to TRBJ1-5, with TRBD1 identical over 9 bases. Looked up from germline, CDR1 is MGHRA and CDR2 is YSYEKL. J lost 7 bases, V lost 0 bases, and 10 bases had no gene match. There are 17 residues in the CDR3. The CDR3 region has the DNA TGCGCCAGCAGCCAAGATCTCCGTCCGACAGGGGGACAGCCCCAGCATTTT. Its protein is CASSQDLRPTGGQPQHF.

The genes are TRBV5-1 and TRBJ1-6, with D unclear. Germline V gene data show CDR1 as SGHRS and CDR2 as YFSETQ. The CDR3 contains 13 residues. V was trimmed by 5 bases and J by 10 bases, leaving 13 bases between them. Here the CDR3 reads CASRTFGESPLHF. DNA of the CDR3: TGCGCCAGCAGGACTTTCGGGGAATCACCCCTCCACTTT.

J is TRBJ2-1 and V is TRBV29-1; D may be TRBD1 (5 bases). Trimming took 7 bases from V and 4 from J, leaving 17 bases between them. CDR3 size: 14 residues. Germline assignment: CDR1 SQVTM and CDR2 ANQGSEA. Written as DNA, the CDR3 is TGCAGCGGGGCCTACGGCACAGGATACAATGAGCAGTTCTTC. It codes for CSGAYGTGYNEQFF.

The V and J genes are TRBV3-1 (or the pseudogene TRBV3-2) and TRBJ2-3; 11 nucleotides align to TRBD2. The V gene end was trimmed by 0 bases and the J gene end by 3 bases; junction bases not matched to a gene: 8. Germline V gene lookup returns CDR1 LGHDT and CDR2 YNNKEL (reference sequence). This CDR3 contains 18 residues. CDR3 bases: TGTGCCAGCAGCCAAGATTGGCCTAGCGGGGGGCCTACAGATACGCAGTATTTT. It codes for CASSQDWPSGGPTDTQYF.

This chain uses TRBV19 with TRBJ1-2; D unresolved. This CDR3 comprises 15 residues. V gave up 1 base and J gave up 1 base, with 10 bases separating them. Germline CDR1 and CDR2: LNHDA and SQIVND (reference sequence). The CDR3 coding sequence is TGTGCCAGTAGTATAGGCACTCCAAGTAACTATGGCTACACCTTC. It is translated as CASSIGTPSNYGYTF.

The chain employs TRBV27 and TRBJ1-6, with 10 bases identical to TRBD1. J lost 1 base, V lost 7 bases, and 7 bases had no gene match. CDR1 is MNHEY and CDR2 is SMNVEV in the germline V gene (reference sequence). CDR3 length: 17 residues. Here the CDR3 DNA reads TGTGCCAGCACCCGGACAGGGGGTATGTCCTATAATTCACCCCTCCACTTT. Its translation: CASTRTGGMSYNSPLHF.

J is TRBJ2-3 and V is TRBV30; 12 nucleotides line up with TRBD2. In germline, CDR1 is GTSNPN, CDR2 SVGIG (reference sequence). CDR3 length: 15 amino acids. Losses at the gene ends were 0 bases for V and 6 bases for J; bases not matched to a gene: 4. CDR3 sequence reads: CAWSVLAGGGDTQYF. The CDR3 region has the DNA TGTGCCTGGAGTGTACTAGCGGGAGGAGGGGATACGCAGTATTTT.

This clone showed up just once. The rearrangement links TRBV6-1 to TRBJ1-1, with a tentative D call TRBD1 (5 bases). Germline values: CDR1 MNHNS, CDR2 SASEGT. V was pared by 2 bases and J by 3 bases, with 13 bases between. The CDR3 is made up of 15 amino acids. This CDR3 reads CASSELGQGDTEAFF. The DNA of the CDR3 is TGTGCCAGCAGTGAATTAGGGCAGGGCGACACTGAAGCTTTCTTT.

This chain links TRBV12-3 or TRBV12-4 with TRBJ1-2, with 10 bases aligning to TRBD1. The CDR3 runs 13 residues. Trimming removed 5 bases from V and 7 bases from J; junction bases left unmatched: 4. Written as DNA, the CDR3 is TGTGCCAGCAGTCTCCGACAGGGGGCTGGCTACACCTTC. Residues: CASSLRQGAGYTF.

This chain joins TRBV5-1 and TRBJ1-1, with D maybe TRBD1 (5 bases). The germline V and J ends were trimmed by 1 base and 4 bases, with 14 bases remaining between them. The germline V gene encodes CDR1 SGHRS and CDR2 YFSETQ. The length of the CDR3 is 15 residues. The CDR3 is CASSLMGGAGTEAFF. The CDR3 nucleotides are TGCGCCAGCAGCTTGATGGGAGGGGCGGGCACTGAAGCTTTCTTT.

This sequence joins TRBV14 and TRBJ1-6, with 9 bases that match TRBD1. The CDR3 runs to 16 residues. CDR1 and CDR2 (germline): SGHDN, FVKESK. Germline trimming cut 1 base from V and 10 bases from J; bases unmatched to any gene: 8. The CDR3 DNA follows: TGTGCCAGCAGCCAAGCGGCAACAGGGGGCGGCTCACCCCTCCACTTT. As protein: CASSQAATGGGSPLHF.

This chain uses TRBV29-1 with TRBJ2-2; 9 nucleotides line up with TRBD1. The V gene end was trimmed by 6 bases and the J gene end by 1 base; junction bases not matched to a gene: 3. Germline CDR1 SQVTM, CDR2 ANQGSEA. The CDR3 spans 14 residues. The CDR3 here is CSVGQGLNTGELFF. CDR3 nucleotides: TGCAGCGTCGGACAGGGGTTGAACACCGGGGAGCTGTTTTTT.

The chain is built from TRBV19 and TRBJ1-1, with 7 bases lining up with TRBD1. CDR3 length: 15 amino acids. Germline V gene sequence: CDR1 LNHDA, CDR2 SQIVND (reference sequence). With V trimmed by 3 bases and J by 2 bases, 6 bases remained unmatched. This chain's CDR3 is CASSMKRGLNTEAFF. In nucleotides, the CDR3 is TGTGCCAGTAGTATGAAAAGGGGGCTAAACACTGAAGCTTTCTTT.